These 13 T cell receptor beta chains were sequenced from one sample in a study of blood T cell repertoires in COVID-19 (dated by TCRdb to about 2020). Receptor amplification or capture employed the immunoSEQ multiplex PCR assay. TCRdb provides this immuneACCESS table in a form limited to in-frame rearrangements. Some clones are lacking; in checked studies, under half of them reflect an unresolved V gene, and why the rest are absent is not known. The sample table records fewer than 350,000 clones; around 81% of these occur just once. The ten most abundant clones make up about 3.2% of the sample. Sequencing was performed on peripheral blood. The source of these receptors is a woman in her fifties or sixties with active or convalescent COVID-19.

A few counts support this clone. This rearrangement joins TRBV10-3 to TRBJ1-4; D gene ambiguous. Germline CDR1 reads ENHRY; CDR2 reads SYGVKD. CDR3 length equals 15 residues. Trimming removed 2 bases at V and 7 bases at J, with 14 bases between. CDR3 DNA sequence: TGTGCCATCAGTGAGCCGAATTCGCGTGGTGAAAAACTGTTTTTT. Protein: CAISEPNSRGEKLFF.

The rearrangement links TRBV6-5 to TRBJ1-5; 7 bases are a match to TRBD1. Losses at the gene ends were 10 bases for V and 5 bases for J; bases not matched to a gene: 11. The CDR3 consists of 14 residues. Germline V gene sequence: CDR1 MNHEY, CDR2 SVGAGI. The CDR3 nucleotides are TGTGCCACCCTCCTGGACAGGAGTTATCAGCCCCAGCATTTT. Protein product: CATLLDRSYQPQHF.

The chain uses TRBV7-3 and TRBJ2-7, with a possible D match to TRBD2 (5 bases). The CDR3 is made up of 14 amino acids. Germline V gives CDR1 SGHTA, CDR2 FQGTGA. V was trimmed by 5 bases and J by 1 base, leaving 12 bases between them. For the CDR3, the DNA is TGTGCCAGCAGCCCCGGGGTACTTTCCTACGAGCAGTACTTC. Translating it yields CASSPGVLSYEQYF.

The chain combines TRBV19 with TRBJ1-1; D call uncertain. The CDR3 length is 16 residues. Germline-derived CDR1 and CDR2 are LNHDA and SQIVND (reference sequence). V gave up 4 bases and J gave up 1 base, with 16 bases separating them. For the CDR3, the DNA is TGTGCCAGTAGTACTGCGGGCCACCCCGGGAACACTGAAGCTTTCTTT. Translation gives CASSTAGHPGNTEAFF.

The chain has TRBV6-5 and TRBJ2-1; 7 bases agree with TRBD1. The CDR3 runs 13 residues. Germline-derived CDR1 and CDR2 are MNHEY and SVGAGI. With 5 bases clipped from V and 8 bases from J, the junction kept 6 bases outside the gene matches. This chain's CDR3 is CASSLYRGDEQFF. DNA for the CDR3: TGTGCCAGCAGTCTATACAGGGGCGATGAGCAGTTCTTC.

Comments on this clone: The sample contains more than one DNA sequence encoding this CDR3. V usage is TRBV27 and J usage is TRBJ1-5, with D unclear. Trimming cost V 5 bases and J 7 bases, with 9 bases left between them. The CDR3 is 12 amino acids. Per the germline V gene, CDR1 is MNHEY and CDR2 is SMNVEV (reference sequence). The CDR3 DNA follows: TGTGCCAGCAGTCTTCCCGGGCAGCCCCAGCATTTT. This gives the protein CASSLPGQPQHF.

This clone was recorded once. The chain recombines TRBV3-1 (or the pseudogene TRBV3-2) with TRBJ2-1, with 8 nucleotides matching TRBD1. This CDR3 region has 15 residues. With 4 bases clipped from V and 1 base from J, the junction kept 3 bases outside the gene matches. Germline V gene lookup returns CDR1 LGHDT and CDR2 YNNKEL (reference sequence). As DNA, the CDR3 is TGTGCCAGCAGCCTTGGACAGGGTTCCTACAATGAGCAGTTCTTC. Amino acid sequence: CASSLGQGSYNEQFF.

The chain joins TRBV15 to TRBJ2-5; TRBD1 matches 7 bases. The J segment lost 7 bases and the V segment lost 0 bases, leaving 8 bases of the junction unmatched. CDR1 and CDR2 from the germline V gene are LNHNV and YYDKDF (reference sequence). CDR3 length equals 15 residues. The DNA for the CDR3 is TGTGCCACCAGCAGAGATGGGAGACAGGGTGGGACCCAGTACTTC. The encoded protein is CATSRDGRQGGTQYF. Complete variable domain (other parts from reference TRBV15 and TRBJ2-5): DAMVIQNPRYQVTQFGKPVTLSCSQTLNHNVMYWYQQKSSQAPKLLFHYYDKDFNNEADTPDNFQSRRPNTSFCFLDIRSPGLGDTAMYLCATSRDGRQGGTQYFGPGTRLLVL.

This clone was observed a few times. The V gene is TRBV7-2, the J gene TRBJ2-7; D gene unclear. The CDR3 consists of 13 residues. V lost 4 bases to trimming and J lost 2 bases, with 9 bases between them. Germline V gives CDR1 SGHTA, CDR2 FQGNSA. Here the CDR3 DNA reads TGTGCCAGCAGCTACGACTCCACCTACGAGCAGTACTTC. Encoded protein: CASSYDSTYEQYF.

About this clone itself: A much larger clone differs from this one at a single base, so this may be a read error. The chain joins TRBV3-1 (or the pseudogene TRBV3-2) to TRBJ1-1; unclear D gene. The CDR3 extends over 13 amino acids. V shed 1 base and J shed 0 bases, with 3 bases lying between them. The germline gives CDR1 LGHDT, CDR2 YNNKEL (reference sequence). CDR3 in amino acids: CASSQVVNTEAFF. CDR3 in DNA: TGTGCCAGCAGCCAAGTAGTGAACACTGAAGCTTTCTTT.

J is TRBJ1-1 and V is TRBV5-6, with 10 positions matching TRBD1. The CDR3 runs 17 residues. Trimming at V came to 4 bases and at J to 0 bases, leaving 9 bases not matched to a gene. Germline lookup yields CDR1 SGHDT and CDR2 YYEEEE. CDR3 amino acids: CASSSDRGRNVNTEAFF. DNA of the CDR3: TGTGCCAGCAGCAGCGACAGGGGGCGCAACGTGAACACTGAAGCTTTCTTT. The full variable domain, completed using reference TRBV5-6 and TRBJ1-1, is DAGVTQSPTHLIKTRGQQVTLRCSPKSGHDTVSWYQQALGQGPQFIFQYYEEEERQRGNFPDRFSGHQFPNYSSELNVNALLLGDSALYLCASSSDRGRNVNTEAFFGQGTRLTVV.

The rearrangement uses TRBV9 and TRBJ2-3; D is possibly TRBD2 (5 bases). V lost 0 bases to trimming and J lost 5 bases, with 13 bases between them. Germline-derived CDR1 and CDR2 are SGDLS and YYNGEE. The CDR3 runs 15 residues. DNA of the CDR3: TGTGCCAGCAGCGTAGCGGGAAACAAGCTAGATACGCAGTATTTT. Amino acids: CASSVAGNKLDTQYF.

The chain carries TRBV12-3 or TRBV12-4 and TRBJ2-5, with a weak D call TRBD1 (5 bases). Deletions cut 3 bases from V and 5 bases from J, with 10 bases between. The CDR3 consists of 13 residues. CDR3 nucleotides: TGTGCCAGCAGTTTCAGGGTAGTGGAGACCCAGTACTTC. Protein: CASSFRVVETQYF.